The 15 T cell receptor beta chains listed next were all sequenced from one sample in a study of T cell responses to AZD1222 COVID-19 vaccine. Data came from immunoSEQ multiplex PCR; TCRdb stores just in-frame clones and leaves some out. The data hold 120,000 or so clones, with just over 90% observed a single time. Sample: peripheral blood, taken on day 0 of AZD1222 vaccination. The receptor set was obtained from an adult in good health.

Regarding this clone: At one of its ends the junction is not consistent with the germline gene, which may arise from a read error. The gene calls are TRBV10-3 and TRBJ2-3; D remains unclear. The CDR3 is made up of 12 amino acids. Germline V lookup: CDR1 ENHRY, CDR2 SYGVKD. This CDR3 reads CAISVSKDTQYF. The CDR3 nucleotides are TGTGCCATCAGCGTTAGCAAAGATACGCAGTATTTT.

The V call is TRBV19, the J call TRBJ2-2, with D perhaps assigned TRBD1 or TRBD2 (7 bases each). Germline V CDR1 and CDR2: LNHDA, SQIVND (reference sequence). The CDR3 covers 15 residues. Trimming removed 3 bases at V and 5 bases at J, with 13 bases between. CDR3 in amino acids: CASSMQGGYTGELFF. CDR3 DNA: TGTGCCAGTAGTATGCAGGGGGGGTATACCGGGGAGCTGTTTTTT.

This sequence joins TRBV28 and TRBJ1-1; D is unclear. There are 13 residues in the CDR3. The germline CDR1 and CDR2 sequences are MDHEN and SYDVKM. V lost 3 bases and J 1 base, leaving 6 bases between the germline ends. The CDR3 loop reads CASSFPQNTEAFF. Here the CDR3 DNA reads TGTGCCAGCAGTTTTCCCCAGAACACTGAAGCTTTCTTT. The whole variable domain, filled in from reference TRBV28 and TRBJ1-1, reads DVKVTQSSRYLVKRTGEKVFLECVQDMDHENMFWYRQDPGLGLRLIYFSYDVKMKEKGDIPEGYSVSREKKERFSLILESASTNQTSMYLCASSFPQNTEAFFGQGTRLTVV.

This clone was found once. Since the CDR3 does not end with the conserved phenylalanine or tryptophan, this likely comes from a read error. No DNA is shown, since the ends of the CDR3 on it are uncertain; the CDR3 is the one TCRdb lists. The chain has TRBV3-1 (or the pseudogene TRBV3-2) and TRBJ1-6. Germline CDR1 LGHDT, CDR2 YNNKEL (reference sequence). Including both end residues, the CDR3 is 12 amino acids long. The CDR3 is CASSQAPGLLNL.

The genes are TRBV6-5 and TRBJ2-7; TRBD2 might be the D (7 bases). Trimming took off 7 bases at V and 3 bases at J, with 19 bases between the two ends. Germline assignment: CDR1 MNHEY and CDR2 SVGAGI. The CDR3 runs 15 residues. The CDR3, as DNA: TGTGCCAGCAACGTACTGGGAGGGGGTAACTACGAGCAGTACTTC. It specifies CASNVLGGGNYEQYF.

The chain's CDR3 is CASTRTDAYEQYF. The CDR3, as DNA: TGTGCCAGCACCCGGACTGATGCCTACGAGCAGTACTTC. The chain carries TRBV12-3 or TRBV12-4 and TRBJ2-7; D possibly corresponds to TRBD2 (5 bases). The CDR3 runs to 13 residues. V was pared by 7 bases and J by 2 bases, with 12 bases between.

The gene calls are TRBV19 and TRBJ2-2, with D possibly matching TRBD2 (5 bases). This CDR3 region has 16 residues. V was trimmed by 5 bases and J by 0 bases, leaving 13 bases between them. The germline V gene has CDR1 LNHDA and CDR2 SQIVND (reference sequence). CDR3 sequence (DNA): TGTGCCAGTAGTGGTGGACTTCTCGCGAACACCGGGGAGCTGTTTTTT. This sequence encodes CASSGGLLANTGELFF.

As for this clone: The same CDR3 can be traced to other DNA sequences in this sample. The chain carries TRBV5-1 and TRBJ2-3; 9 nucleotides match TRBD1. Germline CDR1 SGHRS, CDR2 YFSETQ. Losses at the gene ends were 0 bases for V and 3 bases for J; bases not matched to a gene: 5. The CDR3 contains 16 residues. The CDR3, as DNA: TGCGCCAGCAGCTTGGCCGGGACAGGGTCGACAGATACGCAGTATTTT. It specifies CASSLAGTGSTDTQYF.

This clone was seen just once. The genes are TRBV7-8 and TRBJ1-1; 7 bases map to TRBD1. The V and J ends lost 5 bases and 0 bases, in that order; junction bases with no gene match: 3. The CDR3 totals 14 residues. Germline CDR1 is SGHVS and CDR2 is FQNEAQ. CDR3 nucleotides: TGTGCCAGCAGCCTGGGACAGATGAACACTGAAGCTTTCTTT. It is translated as CASSLGQMNTEAFF.

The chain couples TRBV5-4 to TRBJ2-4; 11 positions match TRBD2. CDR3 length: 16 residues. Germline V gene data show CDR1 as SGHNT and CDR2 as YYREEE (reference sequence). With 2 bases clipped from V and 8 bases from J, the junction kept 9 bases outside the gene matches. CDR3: CASSFGTSGSTDIQYF. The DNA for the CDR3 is TGTGCCAGCAGCTTTGGAACTAGCGGGAGTACAGACATTCAGTACTTC.

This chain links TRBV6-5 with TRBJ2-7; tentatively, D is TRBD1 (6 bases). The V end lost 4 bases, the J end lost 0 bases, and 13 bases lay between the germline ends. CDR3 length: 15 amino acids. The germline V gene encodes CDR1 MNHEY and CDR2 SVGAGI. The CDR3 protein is CASSSDRLNSYEQYF. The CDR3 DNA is TGTGCCAGCAGTTCCGACAGGTTAAACTCCTACGAGCAGTACTTC.

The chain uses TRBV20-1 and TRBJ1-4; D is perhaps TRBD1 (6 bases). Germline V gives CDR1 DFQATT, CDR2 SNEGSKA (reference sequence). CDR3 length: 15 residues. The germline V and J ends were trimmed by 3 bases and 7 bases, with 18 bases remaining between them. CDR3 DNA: TGCAGTGCTAGTGATGTAGGGGGGCTTGGTGAAAAACTGTTTTTT. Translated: CSASDVGGLGEKLFF.

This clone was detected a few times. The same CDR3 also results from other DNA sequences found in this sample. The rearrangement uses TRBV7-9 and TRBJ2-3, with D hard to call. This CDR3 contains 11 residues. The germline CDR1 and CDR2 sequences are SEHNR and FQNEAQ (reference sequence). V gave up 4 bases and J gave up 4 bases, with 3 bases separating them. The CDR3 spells CASSSADTQYF. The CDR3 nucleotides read TGTGCCAGCAGCTCAGCAGATACGCAGTATTTT.

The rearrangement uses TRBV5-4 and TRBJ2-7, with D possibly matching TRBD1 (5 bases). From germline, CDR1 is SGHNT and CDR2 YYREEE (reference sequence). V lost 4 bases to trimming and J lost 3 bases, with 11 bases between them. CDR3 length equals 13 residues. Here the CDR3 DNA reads TGTGCCAGCAGCCGGACGCAGGGCTACGAGCAGTACTTC. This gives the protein CASSRTQGYEQYF.

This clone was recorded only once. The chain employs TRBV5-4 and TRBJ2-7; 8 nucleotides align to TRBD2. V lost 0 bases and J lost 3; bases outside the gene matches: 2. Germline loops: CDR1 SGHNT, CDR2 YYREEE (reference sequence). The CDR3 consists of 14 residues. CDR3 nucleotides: TGTGCCAGCAGCTTGGGACTAGCGATCTACGAGCAGTACTTC. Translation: CASSLGLAIYEQYF.